This T cell receptor (beta chain) is drawn from a study of Ad26.COV2.S vaccination and SARS-CoV-2 variants. TCRdb's copy holds only in-frame clones and misses some; the assay was immunoSEQ multiplex PCR. The sample has hundreds of thousands of clones, about 89% seen once; the top ten hold roughly 5%. Overall study findings and caveats: Recipients of either vaccine or placebo displayed similar breadth of non-spike TCRs.

The treatment denotes: roughly 19 received Ad26.COV2.S at low or high dose, single or two shots; roughly 5 received placebo; per-sample allocation not given. Specimen acquisition occurred on day 63 following the initial vaccine or placebo injection. Worth noting for this clone: Its matching antigen is unknown.

The clonotype originates from a person aged 18-65 years who received the Ad26.COV2.S COVID-19 vaccine or a placebo. The material was peripheral blood, obtained in a trial of Ad26.COV2.S vaccine versus placebo.

CDR3: CASSLGTDLNTEAFF. In DNA form, the CDR3 reads TGTGCCAGCAGCTTGGGGACAGACCTGAACACTGAAGCTTTCTTT. The chain joins TRBV5-4 to TRBJ1-1; perhaps TRBD1 as D (6 bases). The CDR3 loop spans 15 amino acids. Trimming shortened V by 0 bases and J by 0 bases, and 9 bases separated the two germline ends. Per germline, CDR1 SGHNT and CDR2 YYREEE (reference sequence).